This T cell receptor beta chain stems from a study of metastatic and nonmetastatic thyroid tumors (TCRdb year 2020). Concerning the study at large: The researchers compared repertoires between peripheral blood samples and tumor or nodule tissue samples from patients with malignant or benign thyroid disease.

Taken from the germline V gene (reference sequence), the CDR1 and CDR2 loops are GTSNPN and SVGIG. Counted from cysteine to phenylalanine, this CDR3 has 13 amino acids. The kept DNA is CDR3 alone, 39 bases in frame from the first base. V is pared back by 5 bases and J by 4 bases, with 13 bases lying between the germline termini. What the research found in general, with its limitations: In both blood and tumor samples, TCR beta diversity was reported to be significantly higher in malignant tumors than in benign nodules.

Library creation used PCR. This sample was sequenced with an Illumina HiSeq 4000. High-throughput sequencing was used to profile the TCR beta-chain CDR3 region of every patient. In the source study's methods: Drawing on CDR3 differences between clinicopathological groups, the researchers built a classifier meant to tell apart patients with distant-metastatic papillary thyroid cancer. To measure repertoire diversity the researchers used the Shannon index, while the Morisita-Horn index served to gauge how similar the tumor and blood repertoires were. The public reads were run again by TCRdb, first through fastp at Q25 and then through MiXCR, and only productive beta chains were kept. The V and J calls come from TCRdb's annotation, not from the publication. Within this sample are about 40,000 clones, with around 10% of them counted one time only. The leading ten clones occupy under 25% of the sample.

No patient had received any treatment before thyroid surgery. Using T-cell receptor beta sequencing, the researchers looked back retrospectively at clinical samples from patients, gathered between the early 2010s and the late 2010s. This clone came up many times. Its recognized antigen is unknown. The record has no base qualities; no much larger clone is one base away. The chain couples TRBV30 to TRBJ2-3; the D gene identity is not certain. Sequenced material: blood. The TCR sequence derives from a female donor with papillary thyroid cancer or a benign thyroid nodule (not recorded which). Some clones in this sample may be carry-over from other donors' samples. The CDR3 loop reads CAWSRFEADTQYF. The DNA sequence is TGTGCCTGGTCCCGCTTTGAGGCAGATACGCAGTATTTT.